This T cell receptor beta chain appears in the sequencing data of a study (dated by TCRdb to 2012 to 2014). Of note for this clonotype: Its antigen is still unknown. There are no base qualities to consult, and no much larger clone falls within one base.

The reads were generated on an Illumina Genome Analyzer IIx. TCRdb handled the public reads itself, with Q25 trimming in fastp and clone calling in MiXCR, and kept productive beta chains. Rows merge per CDR3 protein into single entries with the most common DNA and genes. Present in this sample are fewer than 9,000 distinct CDR3 sequences, roughly 32% of which were seen just once. The ten most abundant clones make up around 23% of the sample. Trimming costs V 8 bases and J 0 bases, and their ends lie 28 bases apart. The CDR3 covers 18 residues, taking in both the cysteine and the phenylalanine. Solely the CDR3 DNA is kept, with 54 bases framed from the first base. CDR1 and CDR2, per the germline V gene (reference sequence), are DFQATT and SNEGSKA.

This receptor was taken from a human donor. Source material: blood. The rearrangement joined TRBV20-1 to TRBJ1-1; no D segment can be confidently identified. DNA sequence: TGCAGTTCGATAAGCGGCCGCCATGGAGGGATAATGAACACTGAAGCTTTCTTT. It encodes CSSISGRHGGIMNTEAFF.